One and the same sample provided the 19 T cell receptor beta chains below, sequenced in a study of OX40 agonist ivuxolimab in advanced cancers. Method: immunoSEQ multiplex PCR; TCRdb's copy keeps in-frame clones and lacks some. The table lists around 97,000 clones, 86% of them singletons. This specimen consisted of CD4+ or CD8+ T cells sorted from blood, obtained in a trial of the OX40 agonist ivuxolimab. Receptor source: an adult with an advanced solid tumor such as melanoma, head and neck, liver or kidney cancer.

The chain is built from TRBV10-3 and TRBJ2-7; TRBD2 aligns across 11 bases. Germline V gives CDR1 ENHRY, CDR2 SYGVKD. With V trimmed by 3 bases and J by 3 bases, 4 bases remained unmatched. The CDR3 loop spans 15 amino acids. The DNA for the CDR3 is TGTGCCATCAGTGAAGGACTAGCGGGTGGCTACGAGCAGTACTTC. Translation gives CAISEGLAGGYEQYF.

The CDR3 sequence: CASSTGGRFTEAFF. The CDR3 bases are TGTGCCAGCAGTACAGGGGGCAGGTTTACTGAAGCTTTCTTT. The chain uses TRBV6-5 and TRBJ1-1; the match to TRBD1 covers 9 bases. CDR3 length equals 14 residues. The J segment lost 5 bases and the V segment lost 5 bases, leaving 6 bases of the junction unmatched. Germline CDR1 reads MNHEY; CDR2 reads SVGAGI.

The CDR3 region is CASSQKQGSEQYF. CDR3 DNA sequence: TGCGCCAGCAGCCAAAAACAGGGCTCCGAGCAGTACTTC. The chain has TRBV4-3 and TRBJ2-7, with D perhaps TRBD1 (6 bases). CDR1 is LGHNA, CDR2 YSLEER, per germline. The germline V and J ends were trimmed by 2 bases and 6 bases, with 11 bases remaining between them. There are 13 residues in the CDR3.

The chain combines TRBV7-9 with TRBJ2-3, with TRBD1 as a possible D gene (6 bases). The germline V gene has CDR1 SEHNR and CDR2 FQNEAQ (reference sequence). The CDR3 sequence is 15 residues long. Deletions cut 3 bases from V and 6 bases from J, with 16 bases between. The CDR3, as DNA: TGTGCCAGCAGCTTGGAGTTGGGGGCAATGGATACGCAGTATTTT. Residues: CASSLELGAMDTQYF.

This chain uses TRBV5-1 with TRBJ1-6; 8 bases are a match to TRBD1. The CDR3 is 15 residues long. CDR1 SGHRS and CDR2 YFSETQ come from the germline V gene. V lost 0 bases and J lost 7; bases outside the gene matches: 3. DNA of the CDR3: TGCGCCAGCAGCTTGGCACAGGGGGGCAATTCACCCCTCCACTTT. Translated, it gives CASSLAQGGNSPLHF.

The rearrangement links TRBV6-1 to TRBJ1-6; 7 positions match TRBD1. Germline V CDR1 and CDR2: MNHNS, SASEGT. V gave up 6 bases and J gave up 7 bases; unmatched junction bases: 6. CDR3 length: 14 amino acids. The CDR3 DNA is TGTGCCAGCAGCCTAGACAGGGCCAATTCACCCCTCCACTTT. Its protein product is CASSLDRANSPLHF.

This chain joins TRBV9 and TRBJ2-5, with 10 bases lining up with TRBD1. This CDR3 comprises 16 residues. Germline V lookup: CDR1 SGDLS, CDR2 YYNGEE. The V segment lost 2 bases and the J segment 4 bases; nucleotides outside the gene matches: 8. The CDR3: CASSVGTGDRGETQYF. The CDR3 nucleotides read TGTGCCAGCAGCGTTGGGACAGGGGATAGGGGAGAGACCCAGTACTTC. Full variable domain (missing parts from reference TRBV9 and TRBJ2-5): DSGVTQTPKHLITATGQRVTLRCSPRSGDLSVYWYQQSLDQGLQFLIQYYNGEERAKGNILERFSAQQFPDLHSELNLSSLELGDSALYFCASSVGTGDRGETQYFGPGTRLLVL.

The chain recombines TRBV7-3 with TRBJ2-1, with 9 bases identical to TRBD1. Germline values: CDR1 SGHTA, CDR2 FQGTGA. The CDR3 runs 13 residues. J gave up 9 bases and V 5 bases, and 5 bases lay outside the gene matches. The CDR3 sequence: CASSPDRGVEQFF. In DNA form, the CDR3 reads TGTGCCAGCAGCCCCGACAGGGGGGTTGAGCAGTTCTTC.

Only a few counts were recorded for this clone. This rearrangement joins TRBV5-1 to TRBJ2-7, with D possibly being TRBD2 (6 bases). Trimming removed 3 bases from V and 0 bases from J, with 13 bases in between. Germline V gives CDR1 SGHRS, CDR2 YFSETQ. The CDR3 consists of 15 residues. In DNA, the CDR3 is TGCGCCAGCAGCTCCGGGCAGACTAGCTCCTACGAGCAGTACTTC. Its translation: CASSSGQTSSYEQYF.

As to this clone: One junction end does not reproduce the germline sequence, and a read error may be involved. This chain uses TRBV15 with TRBJ1-2; weak D call: TRBD1 (5 bases). The CDR3 covers 14 residues. Germline V gene sequence: CDR1 LNHNV, CDR2 YYDKDF (reference sequence). The CDR3 region has the DNA TGTGCCACCAGGAGAGGTGGGGGTTCCTATGGCTACACCTTC. It is translated as CATRRGGGSYGYTF.

In the case of this clone: An end of the junction does not agree with germline; a read error may underlie this. The J gene is TRBJ2-3, the V gene TRBV30; no reliable D call. The CDR3 has 13 residues. In germline, CDR1 is GTSNPN, CDR2 SVGIG (reference sequence). The CDR3: CASSEGWADTQYF. CDR3 nucleotides: TGTGCCTCGAGTGAAGGGTGGGCAGATACGCAGTATTTT.

The rearrangement joins TRBV29-1 to TRBJ2-1; 7 positions agree with TRBD1. After removal of 6 bases from V and 1 base from J, the junction contained 3 bases not matched to a gene. Germline V gene data show CDR1 as SQVTM and CDR2 as ANQGSEA. The CDR3 has 13 amino acids. The CDR3 nucleotides read TGCAGCGTCCGGGACAGATCCTACAATGAGCAGTTCTTC. It yields the protein CSVRDRSYNEQFF.

V gene TRBV5-6 combines with J gene TRBJ1-1, with a tentative D call TRBD1 (5 bases). Germline lookup yields CDR1 SGHDT and CDR2 YYEEEE. This CDR3 has 14 amino acids. V lost 4 bases and J lost 1, with 11 bases in between. CDR3 in amino acids: CASSKPGPNTEAFF. The CDR3 coding sequence is TGTGCCAGCAGCAAACCGGGGCCGAACACTGAAGCTTTCTTT.

This clone was counted once. The gene calls are TRBV6-1 and TRBJ2-7, with D maybe TRBD2 (5 bases). Germline CDR1 MNHNS, CDR2 SASEGT. Trimming pared 5 bases from V and 5 bases from J, leaving 19 bases between. The CDR3 totals 15 residues. The CDR3 nucleotides read TGTGCCAGCAGTTCTCAGAGCGCCCTGAGGGACGAGCAGTACTTC. It translates to CASSSQSALRDEQYF.

The V and J genes are TRBV6-1 and TRBJ1-1, with D perhaps TRBD1 (6 bases). From germline, CDR1 is MNHNS and CDR2 SASEGT. The CDR3 runs to 14 residues. Trimming took off 6 bases at V and 3 bases at J, with 14 bases between the two ends. CDR3 sequence: CASRARDIDTEAFF. CDR3 nucleotide sequence: TGTGCCAGCAGAGCGAGGGACATAGACACTGAAGCTTTCTTT.

The CDR3 sequence is CASSFGFWGGTYNEQFF. The CDR3 DNA sequence: TGTGCCAGCAGCTTTGGCTTTTGGGGGGGGACGTACAATGAGCAGTTCTTC. V and J are TRBV5-4 and TRBJ2-1; 7 bases align to TRBD2. The trim removed 2 bases at V and 4 bases at J, leaving 12 bases unmatched. The CDR3 has 17 amino acids. Germline CDR1 and CDR2: SGHNT and YYREEE (reference sequence).

The chain combines TRBV11-2 with TRBJ1-2; D is ambiguous. This CDR3 contains 15 residues. The V end lost 10 bases, the J end lost 2 bases, and 20 bases lay between the germline ends. CDR1 SGHAT and CDR2 FQNNGV come from the germline V gene. CDR3 coding DNA: TGTGCCACCTCATCCTTAGTGGAGGCCAACTATGGCTACACCTTC. It is translated as CATSSLVEANYGYTF.

This clone was detected a few times. The gene calls are TRBV5-1 and TRBJ2-2, with D unclear. V gave up 5 bases and J gave up 3 bases, with 5 bases separating them. Germline V CDR1 and CDR2: SGHRS, YFSETQ. The CDR3 runs to 12 residues. The CDR3 coding sequence is TGCGCCAGCAGATTCGACACCGGGGAGCTGTTTTTT. It specifies CASRFDTGELFF.

This clone was seen a handful of times. The rearrangement links TRBV19 to TRBJ1-2; D gene ambiguous. With 7 bases removed from V and 2 bases from J, the gap between germline ends came to 8 bases. Germline V gene data show CDR1 as LNHDA and CDR2 as SQIVND (reference sequence). This CDR3 comprises 12 residues. The CDR3 is CASKGGNYGYTF. The CDR3 DNA reads TGTGCCAGTAAAGGAGGGAACTATGGCTACACCTTC.